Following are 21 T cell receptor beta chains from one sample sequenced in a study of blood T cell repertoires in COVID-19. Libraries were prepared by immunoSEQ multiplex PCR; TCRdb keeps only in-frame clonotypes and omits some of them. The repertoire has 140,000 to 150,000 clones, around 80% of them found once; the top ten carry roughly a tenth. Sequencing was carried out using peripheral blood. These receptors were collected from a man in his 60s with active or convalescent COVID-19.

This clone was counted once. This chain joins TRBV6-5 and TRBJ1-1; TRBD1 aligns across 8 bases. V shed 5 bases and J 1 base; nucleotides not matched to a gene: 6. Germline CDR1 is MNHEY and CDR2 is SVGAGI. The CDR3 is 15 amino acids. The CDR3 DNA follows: TGTGCCAGCAGTACCCGACAGGGGAAGAACACTGAAGCTTTCTTT. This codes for CASSTRQGKNTEAFF.

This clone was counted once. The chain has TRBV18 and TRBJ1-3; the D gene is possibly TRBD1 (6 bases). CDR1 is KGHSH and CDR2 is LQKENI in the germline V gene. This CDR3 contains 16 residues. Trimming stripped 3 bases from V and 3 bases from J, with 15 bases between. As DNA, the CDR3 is TGTGCCAGCTCACCCAACCCGACAGGTGATGGAAACACCATATATTTT. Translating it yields CASSPNPTGDGNTIYF.

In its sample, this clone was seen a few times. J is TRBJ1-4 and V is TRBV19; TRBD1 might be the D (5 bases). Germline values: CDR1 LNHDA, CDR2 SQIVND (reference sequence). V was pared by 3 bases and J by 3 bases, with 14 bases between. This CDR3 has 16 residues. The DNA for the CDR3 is TGTGCCAGTAGTATTCAAGGGGCGGGAGCTAATGAAAAACTGTTTTTT. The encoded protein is CASSIQGAGANEKLFF.

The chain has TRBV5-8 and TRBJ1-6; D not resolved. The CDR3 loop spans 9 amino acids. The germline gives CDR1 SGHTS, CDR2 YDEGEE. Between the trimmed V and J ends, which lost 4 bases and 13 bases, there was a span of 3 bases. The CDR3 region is CASSPPLHF. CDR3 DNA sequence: TGTGCCAGCAGCCCGCCCCTCCACTTT.

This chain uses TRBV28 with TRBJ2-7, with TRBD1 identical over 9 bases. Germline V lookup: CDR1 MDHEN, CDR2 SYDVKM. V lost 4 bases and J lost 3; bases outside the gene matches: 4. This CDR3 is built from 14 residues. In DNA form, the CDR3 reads TGTGCCAGCAGTTCTCCGGACAGGGGCTACGAGCAGTACTTC. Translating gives CASSSPDRGYEQYF.

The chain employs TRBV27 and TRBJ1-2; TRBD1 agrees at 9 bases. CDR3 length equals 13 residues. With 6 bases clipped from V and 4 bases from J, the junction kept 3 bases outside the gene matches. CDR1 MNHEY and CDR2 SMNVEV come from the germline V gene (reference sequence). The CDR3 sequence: CASRGQGGYGYTF. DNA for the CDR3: TGTGCCAGCAGGGGACAGGGTGGCTATGGCTACACCTTC.

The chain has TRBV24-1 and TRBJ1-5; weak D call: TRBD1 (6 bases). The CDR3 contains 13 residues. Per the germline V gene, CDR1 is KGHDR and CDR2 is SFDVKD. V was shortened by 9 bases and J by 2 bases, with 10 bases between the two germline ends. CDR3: CATQGSGNQPQHF. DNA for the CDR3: TGTGCCACCCAGGGGTCGGGCAATCAGCCCCAGCATTTT.

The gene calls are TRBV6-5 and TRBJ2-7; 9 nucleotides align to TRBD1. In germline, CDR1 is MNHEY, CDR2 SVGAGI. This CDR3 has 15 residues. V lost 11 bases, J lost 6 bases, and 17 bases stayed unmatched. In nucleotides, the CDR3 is TGTGCCCCTCAAATCCCCGGGACAGGGACCTGCGAGCAGTACGTC. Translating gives CAPQIPGTGTCEQYV.

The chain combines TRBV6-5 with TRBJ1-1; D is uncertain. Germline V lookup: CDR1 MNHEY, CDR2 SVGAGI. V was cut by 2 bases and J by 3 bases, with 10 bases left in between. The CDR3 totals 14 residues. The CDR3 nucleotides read TGTGCCAGCAGTTACGTTACGGGTGACACTGAAGCTTTCTTT. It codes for CASSYVTGDTEAFF.

CDR3 sequence: CASSYGGQGFAEAFF. In DNA form, the CDR3 reads TGTGCCAGCAGTTACGGGGGACAGGGATTTGCTGAAGCTTTCTTT. The V call is TRBV6-5, the J call TRBJ1-1; 9 nucleotides match TRBD1. Germline trimming cut 2 bases from V and 6 bases from J; bases unmatched to any gene: 7. This CDR3 region has 15 residues. CDR1 and CDR2 from the germline V gene are MNHEY and SVGAGI.

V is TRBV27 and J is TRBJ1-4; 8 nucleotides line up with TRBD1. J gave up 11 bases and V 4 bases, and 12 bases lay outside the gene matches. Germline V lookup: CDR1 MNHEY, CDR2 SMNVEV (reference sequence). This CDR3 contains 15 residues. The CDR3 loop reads CASSYGTGGGLKLFF. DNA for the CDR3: TGTGCCAGCAGTTACGGGACAGGAGGGGGACTGAAACTGTTTTTT.

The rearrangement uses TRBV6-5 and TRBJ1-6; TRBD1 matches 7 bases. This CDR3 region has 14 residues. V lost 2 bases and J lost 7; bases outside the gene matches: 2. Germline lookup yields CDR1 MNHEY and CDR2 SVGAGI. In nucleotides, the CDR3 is TGTGCCAGCAGTTACCGGGACAGAAATTCACCCCTCCACTTT. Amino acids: CASSYRDRNSPLHF.

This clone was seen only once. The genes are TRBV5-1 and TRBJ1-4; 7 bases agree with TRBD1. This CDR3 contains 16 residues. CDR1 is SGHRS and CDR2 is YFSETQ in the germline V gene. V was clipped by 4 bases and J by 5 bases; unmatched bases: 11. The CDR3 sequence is CASSRQPGQTNEKLFF. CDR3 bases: TGCGCCAGCAGCCGACAACCGGGACAGACAAATGAAAAACTGTTTTTT.

The CDR3 DNA reads as TGTGCCAGCAGCCAACTCCGATTTCGACAGGGGGCTGCTTACGAGCAGTACTTC. This translates into CASSQLRFRQGAAYEQYF. The chain recombines TRBV3-1 (or the pseudogene TRBV3-2) with TRBJ2-7; TRBD1 aligns across 10 bases. The CDR3 spans 18 residues. Germline values: CDR1 LGHDT, CDR2 YNNKEL (reference sequence). V lost 2 bases to trimming and J lost 4 bases; unmatched junction nucleotides: 14.

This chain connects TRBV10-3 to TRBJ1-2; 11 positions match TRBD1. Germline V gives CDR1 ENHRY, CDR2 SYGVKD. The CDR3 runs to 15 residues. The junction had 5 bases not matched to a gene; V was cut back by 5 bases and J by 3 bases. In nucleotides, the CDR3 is TGTGCCATCAGTCCCGGGACAGGGGGAGACTATGGCTACACCTTC. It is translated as CAISPGTGGDYGYTF.

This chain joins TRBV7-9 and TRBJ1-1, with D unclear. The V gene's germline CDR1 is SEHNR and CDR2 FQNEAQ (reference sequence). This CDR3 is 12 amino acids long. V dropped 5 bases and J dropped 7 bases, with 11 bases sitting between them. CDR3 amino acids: CASSLQRGEAFF. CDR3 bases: TGTGCCAGCAGCCTCCAGCGAGGTGAAGCTTTCTTT.

The CDR3 loop reads CASNFGTPYGYTF. The CDR3 DNA follows: TGTGCCAGCAACTTCGGGACACCATATGGCTACACCTTC. V and J are TRBV12-3 or TRBV12-4 and TRBJ1-2, with a weak D call TRBD1 (6 bases). Trimming took 7 bases from V and 5 from J, leaving 14 bases between them. The CDR3 contains 13 residues.

CDR3 DNA: TGTGCCAGTAGAGTGGCCGGACAGGGCCAAAACACCATATATTTT. Amino acid sequence: CASRVAGQGQNTIYF. This chain joins TRBV19 and TRBJ1-3; TRBD1 aligns across 8 bases. Germline-derived CDR1 and CDR2 are LNHDA and SQIVND (reference sequence). The CDR3 sequence is 15 residues long. V trimming: 6 bases; J trimming: 6 bases; junction bases outside the gene matches: 10.

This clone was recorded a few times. In nucleotides, the CDR3 is TGTGCCAGTAACCGACCGGGACAGGTGAGCGGCTACACCTTC. Protein product: CASNRPGQVSGYTF. The chain carries TRBV19 and TRBJ1-2; 8 bases are a match to TRBD1. Trimming at V came to 7 bases and at J to 8 bases, leaving 12 bases not matched to a gene. CDR3 length: 14 residues. The germline V gene encodes CDR1 LNHDA and CDR2 SQIVND (reference sequence).

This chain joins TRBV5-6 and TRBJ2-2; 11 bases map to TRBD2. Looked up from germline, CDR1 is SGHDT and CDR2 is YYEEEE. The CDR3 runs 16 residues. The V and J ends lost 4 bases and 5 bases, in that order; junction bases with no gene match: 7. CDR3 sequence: CASSPTSGRKTGELFF. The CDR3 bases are TGTGCCAGCAGCCCTACTAGCGGGAGAAAAACCGGGGAGCTGTTTTTT.

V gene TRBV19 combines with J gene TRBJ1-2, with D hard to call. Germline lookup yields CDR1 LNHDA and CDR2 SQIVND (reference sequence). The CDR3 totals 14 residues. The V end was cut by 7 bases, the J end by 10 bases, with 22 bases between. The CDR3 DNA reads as TGTGCCAGTACCATTTCCGGGGTACGCGTTCTCTACACCTTC. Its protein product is CASTISGVRVLYTF.